This TCR beta chain originates from a study of blood T cell repertoires in COVID-19 (dated by TCRdb to the early 2020s). Broadly, across the study: Samples covering the acute and convalescent phases of COVID-19 were provided by collaborators in the United States, Italy and Spain. The prospective study material was composed of cDNA or gDNA derived from T cells, B-cell-depleted T cells, or PBMCs. The repertoires were released in a freely available public database meant as a resource for research on the immune response to SARS-CoV-2. Deeply sampled blood TCRbeta repertoires from subjects exposed to, actively infected with, or recovered from COVID-19 were included in the dataset. Where HLA class I and class II types were available, the types were taken from metadata supplied by the sample provider, not from assay-based typing. The samples were drawn from two sources: the first 160 participants of the ongoing ImmuneRACE study, and 950 to 1,500 subjects contributed by 6 global collaborators. Sample metadata almost always included a de-identified subject ID, COVID-19 status, age in years and sex.

At one collaborating source in Seattle, patients were enrolled during active infection and were followed longitudinally through the course of disease. The collaborating institutions used their own protocols to collect whole blood in K2EDTA tubes. For TCRbeta analysis, collaborators shipped samples as frozen whole blood, isolated PBMCs, or DNA extracted from either of those sample types. TCRbeta CDR3 regions were amplified from genomic DNA by means of the immunoSEQ Assay, a bias-controlled multiplex PCR. Under the source paper's analysis protocol: Within the assay, amplification of reference gene primers was used to estimate how many nucleated cells each sample contained. To quantify the absolute abundance of each unique TCRbeta CDR3 rearrangement, sequence reads were collapsed and filtered. For each sample, productive Simpson clonality was calculated as the square root of Simpson's diversity index across productive rearrangements. TCRdb obtained this table from immuneACCESS and retained in-frame rearrangements with V and J assigned. These tables miss some clones; where compared with another copy, unresolved V genes account for less than half of the shortfall, and the remainder is unexplained. V and J calls and clone size come straight from that table; D and trimming were deduced from the DNA. This sample comprises around 150,000 clones, approximately 95% of them detected only once. The top ten clonotypes cover less than 2% of the sample.

A word on this clone: The target of this receptor is not known. It has no much larger one-base neighbor in the sample; base qualities were not kept.

The germline ends are 14 bases apart after V is trimmed by 1 base and J by 0 bases. The CDR3 holds 17 amino acids from the cysteine to the phenylalanine. Left in the record is the CDR3 DNA by itself, 51 bases read in frame from the first base. The germline V gene encodes CDR1 MNHEY and CDR2 SVGEGT. Study-level results and caveats: How much clinical and demographic metadata was included differed by source and by participant, and the metadata was provided uncurated.

Input material: peripheral blood. The sequence links TRBV6-2 or TRBV6-3 to TRBJ2-3; there is no confident call for the D gene. The sequence derives from an older woman with COVID-19, enrolled during active disease. The CDR3 in this case is CASSYYQVTSSTDTQYF. The DNA reads TGTGCCAGCAGTTACTACCAGGTAACCTCTAGCACAGATACGCAGTATTTT.